This TCR beta chain was recovered during a study of response to subunit inactivated influenza vaccine (dated 2018 in TCRdb). At the level of the whole study: Deep quantitative profiling of the T cell receptor repertoire was used in the study to follow responses to a trivalent subunit inactivated influenza vaccine.

At least ten counts were recorded for this clonotype. The specificity of this receptor is unknown. No base quality values were provided; no much bigger clone lies one nucleotide off. Libraries were prepared through RT-PCR. Sequencing was carried out with an Illumina HiSeq 2500. Through fastp at Q25 and MiXCR, TCRdb rebuilt clones from the public reads, retaining in-frame beta chains. Identical CDR3 protein sequences are pooled into one entry, listed with their most common genes and DNA. In this sample the table shows over 400,000 distinct CDR3 sequences, under 15% of which occur a single time. The ten biggest clones cover around 13% of the sample. The time point tag for this specimen amounts to: approximately 40 days after influenza vaccine administration. The germline V gene provides CDR1 KGHDR and CDR2 SFDVKD. Here V drops 1 base and J drops 4 bases, and the junction holds 2 bases not matched to any gene. The CDR3 contains 16 residues, cysteine and phenylalanine counted. CDR3 DNA only is kept here, 48 bases in frame from base 1.

Findings and caveats that apply to the study as a whole: It was suggested by the authors that each seasonal influenza vaccination may recruit only a limited number of new T cells.

The sequence derives from a man aged 45-60 years who received an inactivated influenza vaccine. Donor details come from another sample of the same person, matched by shared clones. The sequenced sample was PBMCs from blood, obtained roughly 48 days after vaccination. This sequence uses TRBV24-1 and TRBJ2-1; TRBD2 agrees with 11 junctional bases. The nucleotide sequence is given as TGTGCCACCAGTGATTTTATAGCGGGAGGGTACAATGAGCAGTTCTTC. Its protein is CATSDFIAGGYNEQFF.